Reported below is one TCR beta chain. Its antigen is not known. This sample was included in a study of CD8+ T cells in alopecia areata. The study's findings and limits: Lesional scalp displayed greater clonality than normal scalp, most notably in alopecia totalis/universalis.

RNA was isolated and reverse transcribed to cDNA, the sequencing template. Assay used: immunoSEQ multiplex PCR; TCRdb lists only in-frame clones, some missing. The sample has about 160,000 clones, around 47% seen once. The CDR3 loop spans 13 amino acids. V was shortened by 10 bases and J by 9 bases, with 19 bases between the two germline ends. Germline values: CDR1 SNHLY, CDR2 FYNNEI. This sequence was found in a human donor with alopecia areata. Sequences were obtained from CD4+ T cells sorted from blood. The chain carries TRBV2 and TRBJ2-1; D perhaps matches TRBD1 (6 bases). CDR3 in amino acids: CANSNRDNGEQFF. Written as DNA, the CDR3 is TGTGCCAACTCAAACAGGGACAACGGTGAGCAGTTCTTC.